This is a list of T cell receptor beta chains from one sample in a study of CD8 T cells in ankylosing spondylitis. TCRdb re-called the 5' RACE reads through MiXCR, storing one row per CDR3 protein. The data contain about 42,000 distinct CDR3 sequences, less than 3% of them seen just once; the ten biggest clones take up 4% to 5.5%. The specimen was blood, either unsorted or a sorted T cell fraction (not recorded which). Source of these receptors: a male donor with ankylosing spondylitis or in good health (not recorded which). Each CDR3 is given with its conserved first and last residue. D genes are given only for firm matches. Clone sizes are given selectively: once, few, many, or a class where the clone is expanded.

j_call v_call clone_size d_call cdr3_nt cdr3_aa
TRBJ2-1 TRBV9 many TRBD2 TGTGCCAGCAGCGTCGCTGAGCGGGAGGGCCAGAATGAGCAGTTCTTC CASSVAEREGQNEQFF
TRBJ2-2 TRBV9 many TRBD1 TGTGCCAGCAGCGCCCACCAGGGGGCCACCGGGGAGCTGTTTTTT CASSAHQGATGELFF
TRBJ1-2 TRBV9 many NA TGTGCCAGCAGCCCCCAGCAAGTTAACTATGGCTACACCTTC CASSPQQVNYGYTF
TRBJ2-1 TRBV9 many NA TGTGCCAGCAGCGCCTACGATGAGCAGTTCTTC CASSAYDEQFF
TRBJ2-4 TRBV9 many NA TGTGCCAGCAGCCCCGGTTTGGGGCAGCTAGCCAAAAACATTCAGTACTTC CASSPGLGQLAKNIQYF
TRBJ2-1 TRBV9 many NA TGTGCCAGCAGCGTAGCTACAAGCGGGCTCCAGGATGAGCAGTTCTTC CASSVATSGLQDEQFF
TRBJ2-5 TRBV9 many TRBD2 TGTGCCAGCAGCGACGGACTAGCGGGAGGACAGACCCAGTACTTC CASSDGLAGGQTQYF
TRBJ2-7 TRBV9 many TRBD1 TGTGCCAGCAGCGCAGGGACAGGGGGCTTCTACGAGCAGTACTTC CASSAGTGGFYEQYF
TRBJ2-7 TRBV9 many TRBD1 TGTGCCAGCAGCGTAGATTCCCAGGGGGTGGGAGAGCAGTACTTC CASSVDSQGVGEQYF
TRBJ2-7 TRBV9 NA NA TGTGCCAGCAGCCCAGACAGGGGAGGGACCTACGAGCAGTACTTC CASSPDRGGTYEQYF
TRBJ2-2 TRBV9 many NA TGTGCCAGCAGCGTAGACAGCGCGAACACCGGGGAGCTGTTTTTT CASSVDSANTGELFF
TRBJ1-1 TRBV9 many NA TGTGCCAGCAGCGTAGGGGTCAGGTTTACTGAAGCTTTCTTT CASSVGVRFTEAFF